This TCR beta chain appears in the sequencing data of a study of long-term antiretroviral therapy in people with HIV. Version v3.0 of the immunoSEQ assay ran at survey level. TCRdb's copy holds only in-frame clones and misses some; the assay was immunoSEQ multiplex PCR. The data contain fewer than 25,000 clones, around 80% of them seen just once; the ten biggest clones take up under 20%. Trimming removed 4 bases from V and 2 bases from J, with 12 bases in between. From germline, CDR1 is SGHAT and CDR2 FQNNGV. The CDR3 loop spans 15 amino acids. The rearrangement uses TRBV11-2 and TRBJ1-3; D may be TRBD1 (6 bases). The sample was unsorted PBMCs, taken 0.1 years before starting antiretroviral therapy. The sequence was obtained from a man between 18 and 35 years old with HIV. The CDR3 DNA follows: TGTGCCAGCAGCTCAAGAGGACAGCCTGGAAACACCATATATTTT. It codes for CASSSRGQPGNTIYF.